The 29 T cell receptor beta chains reported below all come from one sample, sequenced in a study of regulatory T cells in long-lasting Graves disease. Stated time point: newly diagnosed GD, antithyroid drugs for less than 3 months. Construction of the TCR library relied on RNA isolated from PBMCs. Construction of the TCR beta libraries employed iRepertoire HTBI primers in conjunction with Arm-PCR of CDR3 regions. From the multiplex PCR reads, TCRdb called clonotypes with MiXCR, one entry per CDR3 protein. This sample has about 500,000 distinct CDR3 sequences, with around 12% found just once. These data were also reused for a study on T cells in Graves' hyperthyroidism and ophthalmopathy.

The sequences come from peripheral blood mononuclear cells (PBMCs), collected at new diagnosis, from a patient treated with antithyroid drugs. Receptors were obtained from a woman in her thirties with Graves disease.

This clonotype was seen only a few times. The rearrangement uses TRBV6-2 or TRBV6-3 and TRBJ1-6; TRBD1 matches 8 bases. V trimming: 6 bases; J trimming: 7 bases; junction bases outside the gene matches: 11. The CDR3 has 16 residues. Germline V lookup: CDR1 MNHEY, CDR2 SVGEGT. In DNA, the CDR3 is TGTGCCAGCAGGACGACAGGGGTCTACCTAAATTCACCCCTCCACTTT. Translating it yields CASRTTGVYLNSPLHF.

This clonotype occurred many times. J is TRBJ2-1 and V is TRBV28; 14 bases map to TRBD2. V lost 6 bases and J lost 0; bases outside the gene matches: 16. CDR3 length: 21 residues. Germline values: CDR1 MDHEN, CDR2 SYDVKM. CDR3 loop: CASSLGRTGGTSGSSYNEQFF. CDR3 in DNA: TGTGCCAGCAGCCTCGGCCGGACAGGCGGGACTAGCGGGAGCTCCTACAATGAGCAGTTCTTC.

A note on this clonotype: A much larger clonotype is one base distant, so this may be a read error. The CDR3 loop is CTSRGPSDRGSDYEQYF. In DNA form, the CDR3 reads TGTACCAGCAGGGGGCCCTCGGACAGGGGATCTGACTACGAGCAGTACTTC. The chain carries TRBV12-3 or TRBV12-4 and TRBJ2-7; the match to TRBD1 covers 9 bases. The CDR3 contains 17 residues.

This clonotype was found a few times. The V and J genes are TRBV29-1 and TRBJ2-2; 10 positions match TRBD2. Germline CDR1 is SQVTM and CDR2 is ANQGSEA. The length of the CDR3 is 14 residues. J lost 0 bases, V lost 7 bases, and 2 bases had no gene match. CDR3 bases: TGCAGCGCCGGGACTAGCGCGAACACCGGGGAGCTGTTTTTT. As protein: CSAGTSANTGELFF.

This clonotype has ten or more counts. This sequence joins TRBV4-1 and TRBJ2-7, with D unresolved. Germline values: CDR1 MGHRA, CDR2 YSYEKL. The CDR3 has 14 residues. Trimming shortened V by 3 bases and J by 0 bases, and 9 bases separated the two germline ends. This CDR3 reads CASSHPASSYEQYF. Written as DNA, the CDR3 is TGCGCCAGCAGCCACCCGGCTAGCTCCTACGAGCAGTACTTC.

This clonotype occurred many times. This rearrangement joins TRBV7-8 to TRBJ1-2; D is perhaps TRBD1 (5 bases). CDR1 and CDR2 (germline): SGHVS, FQNEAQ. The CDR3 contains 13 residues. The ends were cut back, 5 bases at V and 7 bases at J, with 14 bases in the middle. The CDR3 spells CASSTPGSAGYTF. CDR3 nucleotides: TGTGCCAGCAGCACCCCAGGGAGCGCTGGCTACACCTTC.

This clonotype was found many times. The chain links TRBV5-1 to TRBJ2-5; 7 positions agree with TRBD1. CDR1 SGHRS and CDR2 YFSETQ come from the germline V gene. V was clipped by 3 bases and J by 3 bases; unmatched bases: 8. The CDR3 runs to 15 residues. The CDR3 region has the DNA TGCGCCAGCAGCTGGATTCCCGGGACAGAAGAGACCCAGTACTTC. This gives the protein CASSWIPGTEETQYF.

About this clonotype: A much larger clone lies a single base off, so this may be a read error. J is TRBJ2-5 and V is TRBV12-3 or TRBV12-4; maybe TRBD1 (6 bases). This CDR3 has 14 amino acids. Trimming pared 6 bases from V and 11 bases from J, leaving 22 bases between. The CDR3 is CASSSLGHPNEQYF. The DNA of the CDR3 is TGTGCCAGCAGCTCACTGGGACACCCGAATGAGCAGTACTTC.

The chain combines TRBV2 with TRBJ1-2, with 7 bases fitting TRBD1. Germline CDR1 SNHLY, CDR2 FYNNEI. The ends lost 8 bases at V and 2 bases at J; junction bases unmatched: 5. This CDR3 has 13 residues. CDR3 sequence: CASGVQGNYGYTF. CDR3 nucleotide sequence: TGTGCCAGCGGTGTACAGGGGAACTATGGCTACACCTTC. Full variable domain (remainder filled in from reference TRBV2 and TRBJ1-2): EPEVTQTPSHQVTQMGQEVILRCVPISNHLYFYWYRQILGQKVEFLVSFYNNEISEKSEIFDDQFSVERPDGSNFTLKIRSTKLEDSAMYFCASGVQGNYGYTFGSGTRLTVV.

This clonotype was detected ten times or more. One end of the junction varies from germline; a read error may be responsible. The chain links TRBV2 to TRBJ2-4; D ambiguous. CDR1 SNHLY and CDR2 FYNNEI come from the germline V gene. The CDR3 is 11 residues long. CDR3 bases: TGTGCCAGCAGTGATCCGTCTATCCAGAACTTC. Its translation is CASSDPSIQNF. Complete variable domain (other parts from reference TRBV2 and TRBJ2-4): EPEVTQTPSHQVTQMGQEVILRCVPISNHLYFYWYRQILGQKVEFLVSFYNNEISEKSEIFDDQFSVERPDGSNFTLKIRSTKLEDSAMYFCASSDPSIQNFGAGTRLSVL.

In regard to this clonotype: Since the CDR3 does not end with the conserved phenylalanine or tryptophan, this likely comes from a read error. V is TRBV11-2 and J is TRBJ2-5; 8 nucleotides align to TRBD2. The CDR3 runs 16 residues. The J segment lost 1 base and the V segment lost 4 bases, leaving 8 bases of the junction unmatched. From germline, CDR1 is SGHAT and CDR2 FQNNGV. In DNA, the CDR3 is TGTGCCAGCAGCTCCTTAGCGGGGAACCTCCAAGAGACCCAGTACCTC. Its protein is CASSSLAGNLQETQYL.

Comments on this clonotype: A much larger clone is a single base away; this may be a read error. The rearrangement joins TRBV12-3 or TRBV12-4 to TRBJ2-1; D possibly matches TRBD1 or TRBD2 (5 bases each). The CDR3 is 13 amino acids. The V end was cut by 6 bases, the J end by 5 bases, with 11 bases between. CDR3 region: CASRYGTHNEQFF. The CDR3 bases are TGTGCCAGCAGGTACGGGACCCACAATGAGCAGTTCTTC.

This clonotype has ten or more counts. The chain recombines TRBV6-5 with TRBJ2-7, with TRBD1 matching 7 bases. The ends lost 0 bases at V and 6 bases at J; junction bases unmatched: 5. The CDR3 has 14 amino acids. Germline V lookup: CDR1 MNHEY, CDR2 SVGAGI. The CDR3 region is CASSYSTGLSEQYF. For the CDR3, the DNA is TGTGCCAGCAGTTACTCGACAGGGCTCTCCGAGCAGTACTTC.

This clonotype was seen many times. V and J are TRBV27 and TRBJ2-3; 8 nucleotides line up with TRBD2. CDR3 length equals 16 residues. The junction had 13 bases not matched to a gene; V was cut back by 5 bases and J by 6 bases. CDR1 MNHEY and CDR2 SMNVEV come from the germline V gene (reference sequence). The CDR3 sequence is CASSPLPKREKDTQYF. Here the CDR3 DNA reads TGTGCCAGCAGTCCCCTCCCCAAGCGGGAGAAGGATACGCAGTATTTT.

This clonotype came up many times. This chain connects TRBV5-8 to TRBJ1-6, with TRBD1 matching over 9 bases. Germline loops: CDR1 SGHTS, CDR2 YDEGEE. Losses at the gene ends were 4 bases for V and 14 bases for J; bases not matched to a gene: 16. The CDR3 is 16 amino acids. CDR3 protein: CASSARQGVGRVTLHF. CDR3 bases: TGTGCCAGCAGCGCCCGACAGGGGGTGGGCCGAGTGACCCTCCACTTT.

This clonotype was detected ten times or more. This chain connects TRBV20-1 to TRBJ2-6, with D possibly being TRBD2 (6 bases). Germline CDR1 reads DFQATT; CDR2 reads SNEGSKA (reference sequence). The CDR3 totals 18 residues. The germline V and J ends were trimmed by 3 bases and 0 bases, with 18 bases remaining between them. DNA for the CDR3: TGCAGTGCTAGGGGGGGTTTCCCCCAAGACTCTGGGGCCAACGTCCTGACTTTC. Its protein is CSARGGFPQDSGANVLTF.

This clonotype was seen repeatedly, ten times or more. The chain has TRBV3-1 and TRBJ2-2; D is uncertain. Trimming took 4 bases from V and 0 from J, leaving 9 bases between them. Looked up from germline, CDR1 is LGHDT and CDR2 is YNNKEL (reference sequence). The CDR3 runs 15 residues. CDR3 protein: CASSLRMANTGELFF. The CDR3 DNA reads as TGTGCCAGCAGCCTTAGGATGGCGAACACCGGGGAGCTGTTTTTT.

This rearrangement joins TRBV20-1 to TRBJ2-7; 8 bases map to TRBD2. CDR1 and CDR2 from the germline V gene are DFQATT and SNEGSKA (reference sequence). Losses at the gene ends were 6 bases for V and 6 bases for J; bases not matched to a gene: 10. CDR3 size: 13 residues. The CDR3 DNA follows: TGCAGTGCCCCTTCGGGACTAGGAGCCGAGCAGTACTTC. It translates to CSAPSGLGAEQYF.

V usage is TRBV7-8 and J usage is TRBJ2-2; D may be TRBD2 (6 bases). This CDR3 is 16 amino acids long. The germline gives CDR1 SGHVS, CDR2 FQNEAQ. V was cut by 4 bases and J by 5 bases, with 17 bases left in between. The CDR3 sequence: CASSSMRLVGTGELFF. CDR3 nucleotides: TGTGCCAGCAGCTCTATGAGACTAGTGGGAACCGGGGAGCTGTTTTTT.

J is TRBJ2-5 and V is TRBV6-2 or TRBV6-3; D might be TRBD1 (6 bases). CDR1 MNHEY and CDR2 SVGEGT come from the germline V gene. This CDR3 has 15 amino acids. The V end lost 5 bases, the J end lost 3 bases, and 16 bases lay between the germline ends. The CDR3 DNA reads TGTGCCAGCAGTGAAGTAGGACAGACGGAAGAGACCCAGTACTTC. Its protein product is CASSEVGQTEETQYF.

This clonotype has a count of ten or more. The CDR3 DNA is TGTGCCAGCAGTTACTCGAATTTTCCAGAGGGGGATAATTCACCCCTCCACTTT. This codes for CASSYSNFPEGDNSPLHF. The V gene is TRBV6-5, the J gene TRBJ1-6; perhaps TRBD1 as D (6 bases). V was shortened by 0 bases and J by 5 bases, with 17 bases between the two germline ends. This CDR3 has 18 amino acids. The germline V gene encodes CDR1 MNHEY and CDR2 SVGAGI.

This clonotype was seen many times. The J gene is TRBJ2-5, the V gene TRBV4-3; 8 bases map to TRBD2. After removal of 0 bases from V and 5 bases from J, the junction contained 5 bases not matched to a gene. This CDR3 is 15 amino acids long. Germline CDR1 reads LGHNA; CDR2 reads YSLEER. The CDR3 nucleotides are TGCGCCAGCAGCCAAGAGACCGGGAGGGGGGAGACCCAGTACTTC. Its protein is CASSQETGRGETQYF.

Note on this clonotype: A single base separates this from a much larger clone, so it may be a read error. The chain joins TRBV7-9 to TRBJ2-7, with TRBD2 as a possible D gene (5 bases). CDR3 length: 15 amino acids. V lost 5 bases to trimming and J lost 0 bases, with 14 bases between them. Germline V gene data show CDR1 as SEHNR and CDR2 as FQNEAQ (reference sequence). As DNA, the CDR3 is TGTGCCAGCAGCCTATGGACTGGCGGCTCCTACGAGCAGTACTTC. It yields the protein CASSLWTGGSYEQYF.

This clonotype was counted many times. The V gene is TRBV20-1, the J gene TRBJ2-7; D gene ambiguous. This CDR3 comprises 12 residues. V was cut by 4 bases and J by 0 bases, with 7 bases left in between. The germline V gene has CDR1 DFQATT and CDR2 SNEGSKA (reference sequence). The CDR3 region has the DNA TGCAGTGCTACATCCTACTCCTACGAGCAGTACTTC. Its translation is CSATSYSYEQYF.

This clonotype occurred many times. The CDR3 coding sequence is TGTGCCACCACTTCACTAGCGGGGAGCCCCGGGGAGCTGTTTTTT. This encodes CATTSLAGSPGELFF. The chain carries TRBV15 and TRBJ2-2, with 10 nucleotides matching TRBD2. The germline CDR1 and CDR2 sequences are LNHNV and YYDKDF (reference sequence). This CDR3 region has 15 residues. Trimming removed 7 bases from V and 6 bases from J; junction bases left unmatched: 8.

This clonotype was counted many times. The chain is built from TRBV6-1 and TRBJ2-7; 9 nucleotides line up with TRBD2. CDR3 length: 15 residues. Trimming took 5 bases from V and 4 from J; bases not matched to a gene: 9. Germline V CDR1 and CDR2: MNHNS, SASEGT. CDR3 DNA sequence: TGTGCCAGCAGTCCTAGCGGGGTGGGGGCTTACGAGCAGTACTTC. It encodes CASSPSGVGAYEQYF.

This clonotype occurred many times. The chain is built from TRBV20-1 and TRBJ1-5; D is unclear. Germline CDR1 and CDR2: DFQATT and SNEGSKA (reference sequence). V lost 1 base, J lost 0 bases, and 16 bases lay in between. The length of the CDR3 is 17 residues. The CDR3 nucleotides read TGCAGTGCTAGAGGCAGGCCACCTCGAGATAGCAATCAGCCCCAGCATTTT. It translates to CSARGRPPRDSNQPQHF.

This clonotype has a count of ten or more. The rearrangement joins TRBV3-1 to TRBJ2-5; TRBD1 matches at 10 bases. The V gene's germline CDR1 is LGHDT and CDR2 YNNKEL (reference sequence). The CDR3 has 16 amino acids. V dropped 7 bases and J dropped 2; count of bases not matched to a gene: 10. Here the CDR3 reads CASIDAGTGEQETQYF. The CDR3 DNA reads as TGTGCCAGCATTGATGCGGGGACAGGGGAGCAAGAGACCCAGTACTTC.

This clonotype was seen a handful of times. This chain connects TRBV29-1 to TRBJ2-1, with unresolved D. Trimming cost V 5 bases and J 5 bases, with 13 bases left between them. The germline V gene has CDR1 SQVTM and CDR2 ANQGSEA. The CDR3 is 13 amino acids. CDR3 loop: CSVWIRMNNEQFF. CDR3 DNA: TGCAGCGTTTGGATTAGGATGAACAATGAGCAGTTCTTC.